The clone carrying this TCR beta chain appeared once. Recruits, aged roughly 18 to 95 years, lived in 24 US areas. The protocol was immunoSEQ multiplex PCR, while the TCRdb copy is restricted to in-frame clones and leaves out a portion. The sample holds roughly 370,000 clones; around 87% are singletons and the top ten take 10%. This sample is drawn from a study of blood T cell repertoires in COVID-19. About the study: Samples taken during acute and convalescent COVID-19 were collected in the United States, Italy and Spain.

The sequencing input was PBMCs or T cells enriched from blood (not recorded which). The clonotype originates from a woman in her forties or fifties who had recovered from COVID-19.

CDR3 coding DNA: TGTGCCAGCTCACCAAAGAGACAGGGGGCCTCTGGAAACACCATATATTTT. It codes for CASSPKRQGASGNTIYF. The chain has TRBV18 and TRBJ1-3, with 10 bases identical to TRBD1. After removal of 2 bases from V and 0 bases from J, the junction contained 4 bases not matched to a gene. CDR1 is KGHSH and CDR2 is LQKENI in the germline V gene. CDR3 size: 17 residues.